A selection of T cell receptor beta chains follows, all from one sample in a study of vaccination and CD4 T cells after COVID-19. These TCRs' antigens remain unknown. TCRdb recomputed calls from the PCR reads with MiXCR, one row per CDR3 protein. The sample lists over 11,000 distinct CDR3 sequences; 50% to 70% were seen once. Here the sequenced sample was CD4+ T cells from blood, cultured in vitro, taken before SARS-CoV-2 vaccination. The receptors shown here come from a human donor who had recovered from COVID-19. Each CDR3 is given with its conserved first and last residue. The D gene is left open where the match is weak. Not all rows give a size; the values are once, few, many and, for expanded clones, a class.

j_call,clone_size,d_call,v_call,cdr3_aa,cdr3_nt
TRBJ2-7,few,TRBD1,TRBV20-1,CSAGQGAPYEQYF,TGCAGTGCCGGACAGGGTGCCCCCTACGAGCAGTACTTC
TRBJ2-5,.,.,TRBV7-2,CASSSRLTSQGTQYF,TGTGCCAGCAGCTCGCGACTAACCAGTCAGGGGACCCAGTACTTC
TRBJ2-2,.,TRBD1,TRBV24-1,CATSDPDRDDTGELFF,TGTGCCACCAGTGATCCAGACAGGGATGACACCGGGGAGCTGTTTTTT
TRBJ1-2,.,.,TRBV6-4,CASTRADTRSNYGYTF,TGTGCCAGCACTAGGGCCGATACACGTTCTAACTATGGCTACACCTTC
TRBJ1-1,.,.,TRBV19,CASSIVGGLLNTEAFF,TGTGCCAGTAGTATAGTAGGGGGACTCCTGAACACTGAAGCTTTCTTT
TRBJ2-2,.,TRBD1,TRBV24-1,CATKTGADTGELFF,TGTGCCACAAAAACAGGGGCCGACACCGGGGAGCTGTTTTTT
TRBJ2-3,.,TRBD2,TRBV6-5,CASSYSLAGGSDTQYF,TGTGCCAGCAGTTACTCGCTAGCGGGAGGATCGGATACGCAGTATTTT
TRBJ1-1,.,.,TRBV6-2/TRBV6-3,CASSLWLRARGNTEAFF,TGTGCCAGCAGCCTCTGGCTTCGGGCGAGAGGGAACACTGAAGCTTTCTTT
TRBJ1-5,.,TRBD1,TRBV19,CASSPRTGQIPQHF,TGTGCCAGTAGCCCCCGGACAGGCCAAATCCCCCAGCATTTT
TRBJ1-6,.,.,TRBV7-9,CASSRSGNNSPLHF,TGTGCCAGCAGCAGGTCGGGGAATAATTCACCCCTCCACTTT
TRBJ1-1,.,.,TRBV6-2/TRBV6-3,CASSQGAVGATEAFF,TGTGCCAGCAGTCAGGGAGCGGTCGGGGCCACTGAAGCTTTCTTT
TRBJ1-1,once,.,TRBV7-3,CASSLGGITEAFF,TGTGCCAGCAGCTTGGGGGGGATAACTGAAGCTTTCTTT
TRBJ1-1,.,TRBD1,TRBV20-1,CSAKTGGSSEAFF,TGCAGTGCAAAGACAGGGGGCTCCTCTGAAGCTTTCTTT
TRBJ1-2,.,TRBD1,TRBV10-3,CAISPDSGQDAYGYTF,TGTGCCATCAGTCCTGATTCTGGACAGGACGCCTATGGCTACACCTTC
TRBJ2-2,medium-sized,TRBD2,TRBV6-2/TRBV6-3,CASSYQRGTGELFF,TGTGCCAGCAGTTACCAGCGGGGCACCGGGGAGCTGTTTTTT
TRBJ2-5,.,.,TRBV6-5,CASSYSWGGETQYF,TGTGCCAGCAGTTACTCGTGGGGCGGAGAGACCCAGTACTTC
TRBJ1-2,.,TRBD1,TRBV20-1,CSALTKPGTANYGYTF,TGCAGTGCTTTAACTAAGCCCGGGACAGCTAACTATGGCTACACCTTC
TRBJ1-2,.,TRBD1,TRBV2,CASSDLGQAHRGYTF,TGTGCCAGCAGTGACCTGGGACAGGCCCATAGAGGCTACACCTTC
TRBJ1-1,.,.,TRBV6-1,CASREGPRRTEAFF,TGTGCCAGCAGAGAGGGGCCTCGGCGCACTGAAGCTTTCTTT
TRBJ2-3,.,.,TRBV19,CASRLRQATDTQYF,TGTGCCAGTAGACTCAGGCAGGCCACAGATACGCAGTATTTT